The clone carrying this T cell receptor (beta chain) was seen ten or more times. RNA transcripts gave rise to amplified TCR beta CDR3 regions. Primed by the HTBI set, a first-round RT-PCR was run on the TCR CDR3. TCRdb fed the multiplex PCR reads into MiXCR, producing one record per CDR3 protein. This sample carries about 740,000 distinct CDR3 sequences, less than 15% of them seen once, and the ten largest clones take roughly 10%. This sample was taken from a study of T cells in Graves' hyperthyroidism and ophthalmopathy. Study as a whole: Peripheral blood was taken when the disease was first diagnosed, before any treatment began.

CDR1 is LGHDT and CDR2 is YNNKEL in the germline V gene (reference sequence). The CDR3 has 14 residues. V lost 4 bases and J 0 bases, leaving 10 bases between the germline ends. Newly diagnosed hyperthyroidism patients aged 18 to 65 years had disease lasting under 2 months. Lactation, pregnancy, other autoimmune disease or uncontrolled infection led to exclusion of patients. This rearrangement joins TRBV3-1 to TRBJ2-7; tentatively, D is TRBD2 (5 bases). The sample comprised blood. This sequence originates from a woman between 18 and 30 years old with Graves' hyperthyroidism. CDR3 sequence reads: CASSPGRGSYEQYF. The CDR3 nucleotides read TGTGCCAGCAGCCCCGGACGGGGCTCCTACGAGCAGTACTTC.